The 27 T cell receptor beta chains listed next were all sequenced from one sample in a study of chemoradiotherapy in HPV16-positive cancers (dated by TCRdb to between 2020 and 2023). The library was produced with the immunoSEQ multiplex PCR assay. TCRdb stores this immuneACCESS table with in-frame sequences only. Part of the clones is absent; in the studies checked, under half of the shortfall reflects unresolved V genes, and no reason is known for the rest. The sample table lists some 70,000 clones, approximately 91% of them with a count of one. Of the sample, 4.2% falls within the top ten clones. This sample comprised blood, obtained from a patient who underwent chemoradiotherapy. All receptors derive from a human donor with HPV-associated anogenital cancer.

The J gene is TRBJ2-5, the V gene TRBV11-2, with 7 bases identical to TRBD1. The CDR3 sequence is 14 residues long. The V segment lost 3 bases and the J segment 4 bases; nucleotides outside the gene matches: 5. Germline-derived CDR1 and CDR2 are SGHAT and FQNNGV. CDR3 amino acids: CASSFGTERETQYF. The CDR3 coding sequence is TGTGCCAGCAGCTTCGGGACAGAAAGAGAGACCCAGTACTTC.

The chain is built from TRBV6-1 and TRBJ2-7; D is unresolved. This CDR3 has 11 residues. CDR1 is MNHNS, CDR2 SASEGT, per germline. V lost 6 bases and J 5 bases, leaving 8 bases between the germline ends. DNA of the CDR3: TGTGCCAGCAGGTATGGAAACGAGCAGTACTTC. It codes for CASRYGNEQYF.

The chain joins TRBV5-5 to TRBJ1-1; D uncertain. V dropped 3 bases and J dropped 4 bases, with 13 bases sitting between them. The CDR3 is 14 amino acids. Germline lookup yields CDR1 SGHKS and CDR2 YYEKEE (reference sequence). CDR3 sequence: CASSSGLVPTEAFF. The DNA of the CDR3 is TGTGCCAGCAGCTCCGGACTAGTTCCCACTGAAGCTTTCTTT.

This sequence joins TRBV28 and TRBJ1-2; D remains unclear. Germline V lookup: CDR1 MDHEN, CDR2 SYDVKM. Trimming left V 10 bases short and J 1 base short, with 22 bases between. The CDR3 covers 16 residues. Here the CDR3 reads CATLLTDGGFNYGYTF. CDR3 DNA sequence: TGTGCCACCCTGCTGACCGACGGAGGGTTTAACTATGGCTACACCTTC.

The genes are TRBV19 and TRBJ2-7; possibly TRBD2 for D (6 bases). Looked up from germline, CDR1 is LNHDA and CDR2 is SQIVND (reference sequence). V was pared by 4 bases and J by 3 bases, with 10 bases between. The CDR3 has 13 amino acids. For the CDR3, the DNA is TGTGCCAGTAGTAATTCGGGGGTCTACGAGCAGTACTTC. Its protein is CASSNSGVYEQYF.

This sequence joins TRBV30 and TRBJ2-2; 9 positions match TRBD2. The germline CDR1 and CDR2 sequences are GTSNPN and SVGIG (reference sequence). Trimming cost V 8 bases and J 1 base; bases outside gene matches: 5. This CDR3 contains 14 residues. The CDR3 bases are TGTGCCCGCGGGGGGGGCAGGAACACCGGGGAGCTGTTTTTT. Encoded protein: CARGGGRNTGELFF.

V usage is TRBV7-9 and J usage is TRBJ2-1; D could derive from TRBD1 or TRBD2 (5 bases each). The V end lost 2 bases, the J end lost 9 bases, and 17 bases lay between the germline ends. The CDR3 loop spans 15 amino acids. The V gene's germline CDR1 is SEHNR and CDR2 FQNEAQ (reference sequence). CDR3 amino acids: CASSLIMGPLGEQFF. CDR3 in DNA: TGTGCCAGCAGCTTAATCATGGGACCCCTCGGTGAGCAGTTCTTC.

The chain links TRBV19 to TRBJ2-7; possibly TRBD1 for D (6 bases). Germline V gene data show CDR1 as LNHDA and CDR2 as SQIVND (reference sequence). This CDR3 has 16 amino acids. With 5 bases removed from V and 1 base from J, the gap between germline ends came to 18 bases. The CDR3 is CASSFRPNQGSYEQYF. In DNA form, the CDR3 reads TGTGCCAGTAGTTTTCGCCCTAACCAGGGGTCCTACGAGCAGTACTTC.

The genes are TRBV27 and TRBJ2-1, with D unresolved. Germline CDR1 MNHEY, CDR2 SMNVEV (reference sequence). V was cut by 3 bases and J by 7 bases, with 13 bases left in between. There are 14 residues in the CDR3. This CDR3 reads CASSFGTFRNEQFF. DNA of the CDR3: TGTGCCAGCAGTTTTGGCACTTTCCGGAATGAGCAGTTCTTC.

The chain carries TRBV2 and TRBJ2-7; 10 bases are shared with TRBD1. In germline, CDR1 is SNHLY, CDR2 FYNNEI. Unmatched junction bases numbered 7, after V lost 6 bases and J lost 5 bases. This CDR3 spans 14 amino acids. Written as DNA, the CDR3 is TGTGCCAGCAGGACAGGGGGCCTTAGCGACGAGCAGTACTTC. Protein product: CASRTGGLSDEQYF.

The chain employs TRBV29-1 and TRBJ2-6; D is tentatively TRBD1 or TRBD2 (6 bases each). Germline V CDR1 and CDR2: SQVTM, ANQGSEA. The CDR3 length is 15 residues. The ends were cut back, 3 bases at V and 4 bases at J, with 13 bases in the middle. CDR3 sequence (DNA): TGCAGCGTTGAGGGGGGCGCCTCAGGGGCCAACGTCCTGACTTTC. It yields the protein CSVEGGASGANVLTF.

The V gene is TRBV27, the J gene TRBJ2-2; D gene unclear. CDR3 size: 14 residues. The germline V gene has CDR1 MNHEY and CDR2 SMNVEV (reference sequence). The ends were cut back, 5 bases at V and 0 bases at J, with 7 bases in the middle. CDR3 sequence reads: CASSHFTNTGELFF. The CDR3 nucleotides read TGTGCCAGCAGTCATTTTACGAACACCGGGGAGCTGTTTTTT.

The chain joins TRBV6-6 to TRBJ1-5; D might be TRBD1 (6 bases). This CDR3 is 14 amino acids long. V was trimmed by 4 bases and J by 6 bases, leaving 13 bases between them. Germline V gene lookup returns CDR1 MNHNY and CDR2 SVGAGI (reference sequence). The CDR3 DNA is TGTGCCAGCAGTTTTACAGGGCAGGGTCAGCCCCAGCATTTT. This codes for CASSFTGQGQPQHF.

This sequence joins TRBV29-1 and TRBJ2-5, with TRBD2 matching over 9 bases. Judging by the DNA end, TRBJ2-7 fits better; the J call may be wrong. CDR1 and CDR2 from the germline V gene are SQVTM and ANQGSEA. The CDR3 has 13 residues. The CDR3 reads CSVNSGSSYEQYF. The DNA for the CDR3 is TGCAGCGTTAATAGCGGGAGTAGCTACGAGCAGTACTTC.

The chain joins TRBV27 to TRBJ2-7; D unresolved. Germline V CDR1 and CDR2: MNHEY, SMNVEV (reference sequence). The CDR3 sequence is 11 residues long. V was clipped by 6 bases and J by 2 bases, with 5 bases between them. In DNA, the CDR3 is TGTGCCAGCAGGGCGGCCTACGAGCAGTACTTC. This gives the protein CASRAAYEQYF.

The chain uses TRBV29-1 and TRBJ2-7; 8 nucleotides line up with TRBD1. CDR3 length: 15 amino acids. V gave up 3 bases and J gave up 3 bases; unmatched junction bases: 10. CDR1 and CDR2 from the germline V gene are SQVTM and ANQGSEA. CDR3 in DNA: TGCAGCGTTGACCAGCAGGGGGCGGGTCACTACGAGCAGTACTTC. Translated: CSVDQQGAGHYEQYF.

CDR3: CASSLLSSGYGYTF. DNA of the CDR3: TGTGCCAGCAGTTTACTCTCCAGCGGCTATGGCTACACCTTC. The chain combines TRBV27 with TRBJ1-2, with unresolved D. Germline V gives CDR1 MNHEY, CDR2 SMNVEV (reference sequence). The CDR3 is 14 amino acids. The V end lost 2 bases, the J end lost 4 bases, and 11 bases lay between the germline ends.

For the CDR3, the DNA is TGTGCCAGCTCACCACCGCGGGGCGTCCCAGATACGCAGTATTTT. Protein product: CASSPPRGVPDTQYF. The chain recombines TRBV18 with TRBJ2-3; weak D call: TRBD2 (6 bases). Germline V gene sequence: CDR1 KGHSH, CDR2 LQKENI. Trimming left V 0 bases short and J 4 bases short, with 11 bases between. This CDR3 is built from 15 residues.

The rearrangement joins TRBV6-5 to TRBJ2-1; TRBD2 is a possible D gene (6 bases). The CDR3 runs 14 residues. Trimming removed 6 bases from V and 6 bases from J, with 15 bases in between. Germline-derived CDR1 and CDR2 are MNHEY and SVGAGI. The CDR3 here is CASRPSLTSNEQFF. CDR3 bases: TGTGCCAGCAGACCCTCCTTGACTAGCAATGAGCAGTTCTTC.

The rearrangement joins TRBV4-2 to TRBJ2-7; possible D gene TRBD1, 5 bases. The CDR3 is made up of 14 amino acids. Germline assignment: CDR1 LGHNA and CDR2 YNFKEQ. V shed 3 bases and J shed 4 bases, with 13 bases lying between them. CDR3 in amino acids: CASSHEPDSYEQYF. The CDR3 bases are TGTGCCAGCAGCCACGAACCCGACAGTTACGAGCAGTACTTC.

The chain joins TRBV6-1 to TRBJ2-5, with D hard to call. Trimming removed 9 bases from V and 1 base from J, with 15 bases in between. This CDR3 is 14 amino acids long. Germline-derived CDR1 and CDR2 are MNHNS and SASEGT. The CDR3 sequence is CASNFLGSQETQYF. The DNA for the CDR3 is TGTGCCAGTAATTTTTTGGGTTCCCAAGAGACCCAGTACTTC.

The rearrangement links TRBV19 to TRBJ2-7; D may be TRBD1 or TRBD2 (6 bases each). Germline V gene sequence: CDR1 LNHDA, CDR2 SQIVND (reference sequence). The CDR3 runs 15 residues. The V end was cut by 1 base, the J end by 4 bases, with 14 bases between. The CDR3 spells CASSIVGGRLYEQYF. The CDR3 coding sequence is TGTGCCAGTAGTATAGTCGGGGGCCGTCTTTACGAGCAGTACTTC. Using reference TRBV19 and TRBJ2-7 for the parts outside the CDR3, the full variable domain is DGGITQSPKYLFRKEGQNVTLSCEQNLNHDAMYWYRQDPGQGLRLIYYSQIVNDFQKGDIAEGYSVSREKKESFPLTVTSAQKNPTAFYLCASSIVGGRLYEQYFGPGTRLTVT.

There are a few counts of this clone. The J gene is TRBJ1-1, the V gene TRBV19; D gene ambiguous. Germline values: CDR1 LNHDA, CDR2 SQIVND (reference sequence). The CDR3 is 13 residues long. The germline V and J ends were trimmed by 7 bases and 1 base, with 10 bases remaining between them. DNA for the CDR3: TGTGCCAGTACCGTGACGGGGAACACTGAAGCTTTCTTT. It encodes CASTVTGNTEAFF.

This clone was detected only once. V is TRBV5-6 and J is TRBJ2-5, with D maybe TRBD1 (6 bases). Germline values: CDR1 SGHDT, CDR2 YYEEEE. The CDR3 is 14 amino acids. The V gene lost 3 bases and the J gene lost 5 bases, with 14 bases spanning the gap. This CDR3 is CASSSQGPSETQYF. The CDR3 nucleotides read TGTGCCAGCAGCTCTCAGGGGCCGTCGGAGACCCAGTACTTC.

The chain's CDR3 is CASSYFYGNTEAFF. CDR3 nucleotide sequence: TGTGCCAGCAGCTACTTTTATGGGAACACTGAAGCTTTCTTT. The chain employs TRBV5-5 and TRBJ1-1; no definite D call. The ends were cut back, 3 bases at V and 1 base at J, with 10 bases in the middle. Germline lookup yields CDR1 SGHKS and CDR2 YYEKEE (reference sequence). This CDR3 contains 14 residues.

The chain is built from TRBV6-6 and TRBJ1-2, with a weak D call TRBD1 (5 bases). CDR1 is MNHNY, CDR2 SVGAGI, per germline (reference sequence). Trimming took off 2 bases at V and 4 bases at J, with 8 bases between the two ends. The CDR3 length is 13 residues. The CDR3 is CASSYQGTYGYTF. CDR3 bases: TGTGCCAGCAGTTACCAAGGGACCTATGGCTACACCTTC.

This clone was recorded once. V usage is TRBV2 and J usage is TRBJ2-1, with 11 bases that match TRBD2. Germline lookup yields CDR1 SNHLY and CDR2 FYNNEI. The CDR3 runs 15 residues. V was pared by 6 bases and J by 6 bases, with 7 bases of the junction left unmatched. The CDR3 bases are TGTGCCAGCAGCGATACTAGCGGGGGCCTCAATGAGCAGTTCTTC. Its protein is CASSDTSGGLNEQFF.